These 18 T cell receptor beta chains share one sample of origin, sequenced in a study of CD8 T cells in Susac syndrome. Random hexamers primed reverse transcription of roughly 0.5 to 1 ug RNA. TCRdb reanalysed the immunoSEQ multiplex PCR reads using MiXCR and keeps one entry per CDR3 protein. The sample comprises hundreds of thousands of distinct CDR3 sequences, 75% to 90% of which are singletons, and 0.09% to 0.15% rests with the top ten. Sequencing was performed on CD8+ T cells from PBMCs. The receptors stem from a human donor with multiple sclerosis.

The chain employs TRBV5-1 and TRBJ2-7, with 7 bases fitting TRBD1. The CDR3 length is 15 residues. CDR1 and CDR2 (germline): SGHRS, YFSETQ. The trim removed 5 bases at V and 6 bases at J, leaving 14 bases unmatched. CDR3 in amino acids: CASSRRDRATTEQYF. The CDR3 DNA follows: TGCGCCAGCAGTCGCCGGGACAGAGCGACGACCGAGCAGTACTTC.

The rearrangement joins TRBV28 to TRBJ2-6, with D unresolved. Trimming stripped 2 bases from V and 1 base from J, with 9 bases between. Germline assignment: CDR1 MDHEN and CDR2 SYDVKM. This CDR3 contains 16 residues. CDR3 sequence reads: CASSLIVGSGANVLTF. The DNA for the CDR3 is TGTGCCAGCAGTTTAATTGTGGGATCTGGGGCCAACGTCCTGACTTTC.

The chain recombines TRBV10-3 with TRBJ2-7; TRBD1 agrees at 8 bases. The CDR3 runs to 13 residues. Germline V gene data show CDR1 as ENHRY and CDR2 as SYGVKD. Losses at the gene ends were 2 bases for V and 5 bases for J; bases not matched to a gene: 2. This CDR3 reads CAISEAGGHEQYF. The CDR3 nucleotides are TGTGCCATCAGTGAGGCAGGGGGCCACGAGCAGTACTTC.

The genes are TRBV24-1 and TRBJ2-3; 7 bases agree with TRBD2. Trimming removed 5 bases from V and 0 bases from J; junction bases left unmatched: 4. CDR3 length equals 15 residues. The germline CDR1 and CDR2 sequences are KGHDR and SFDVKD. The CDR3: CATSGSSGSTDTQYF. The CDR3, as DNA: TGTGCCACCAGTGGCAGTAGCGGGAGCACAGATACGCAGTATTTT.

The rearrangement uses TRBV30 and TRBJ2-1, with 8 bases fitting TRBD2. Germline CDR1 GTSNPN, CDR2 SVGIG (reference sequence). The V segment lost 0 bases and the J segment 6 bases; nucleotides outside the gene matches: 13. The CDR3 is made up of 17 amino acids. CDR3 in DNA: TGTGCCTGGAGTGTGGGGGGCGGAGCGGGAGCAGGCAATGAGCAGTTCTTC. Its protein is CAWSVGGGAGAGNEQFF.

The CDR3 loop is CSVDGPAGGYNEQFF. For the CDR3, the DNA is TGCAGCGTTGACGGTCCAGCGGGAGGATACAATGAGCAGTTCTTC. The chain joins TRBV29-1 to TRBJ2-1, with 9 nucleotides matching TRBD2. V was clipped by 3 bases and J by 4 bases; unmatched bases: 7. Germline lookup yields CDR1 SQVTM and CDR2 ANQGSEA. The CDR3 contains 15 residues.

This clonotype has just one count. The gene calls are TRBV7-6 and TRBJ2-3, with TRBD2 identical over 13 bases. From germline, CDR1 is SGHVS and CDR2 FNYEAQ. The CDR3 totals 20 residues. The V segment lost 2 bases and the J segment 0 bases; nucleotides outside the gene matches: 11. DNA for the CDR3: TGTGCCAGCAGCTTATCACCGGGACTAGCGGGACCGTTCAGCACAGATACGCAGTATTTT. Its protein product is CASSLSPGLAGPFSTDTQYF.

This chain links TRBV27 with TRBJ2-7; tentative D call: TRBD1 (5 bases). Trimming took 4 bases from V and 0 from J, leaving 10 bases between them. Per the germline V gene, CDR1 is MNHEY and CDR2 is SMNVEV (reference sequence). The CDR3 runs to 14 residues. The CDR3 loop is CASSWSGPSYEQYF. CDR3 bases: TGTGCCAGCAGTTGGTCAGGGCCCTCCTACGAGCAGTACTTC.

V and J are TRBV6-5 and TRBJ1-1, with unresolved D. Germline lookup yields CDR1 MNHEY and CDR2 SVGAGI. The CDR3 is 12 amino acids. The V end lost 5 bases, the J end lost 4 bases, and 8 bases lay between the germline ends. DNA of the CDR3: TGTGCCAGCAGTCCGGGTGCCACTGAAGCTTTCTTT. Amino acid sequence: CASSPGATEAFF.

This chain connects TRBV9 to TRBJ2-5; 8 bases match TRBD2. The ends lost 7 bases at V and 2 bases at J; junction bases unmatched: 10. Germline CDR1 reads SGDLS; CDR2 reads YYNGEE. The CDR3 totals 15 residues. The CDR3 nucleotides read TGTGCCAGCTCCGGACGGGGGGGGGATCAAGAGACCCAGTACTTC. Translation gives CASSGRGGDQETQYF.

V is TRBV29-1 and J is TRBJ2-5, with D possibly TRBD1 on 5 matching bases. V lost 6 bases to trimming and J lost 4 bases, with 15 bases between them. CDR3 length equals 13 residues. Germline V gene lookup returns CDR1 SQVTM and CDR2 ANQGSEA. CDR3 bases: TGCAGCGTGGAGCCTCAGGGAAGAGAGACCCAGTACTTC. It specifies CSVEPQGRETQYF.

This clonotype was counted only a few times. The J gene is TRBJ1-1, the V gene TRBV6-5; D possibly corresponds to TRBD1 (5 bases). The CDR3 consists of 14 residues. Looked up from germline, CDR1 is MNHEY and CDR2 is SVGAGI. Trimming stripped 8 bases from V and 4 bases from J, with 17 bases between. The CDR3 spells CASSPGGGSTEAFF. CDR3 in DNA: TGTGCCAGCTCACCTGGGGGGGGGAGCACTGAAGCTTTCTTT.

J is TRBJ1-5 and V is TRBV27, with 7 bases identical to TRBD1. The CDR3 has 14 amino acids. V lost 4 bases to trimming and J lost 5 bases; unmatched junction nucleotides: 5. From germline, CDR1 is MNHEY and CDR2 SMNVEV (reference sequence). The CDR3 region has the DNA TGTGCCAGCAGTTACGGGACAGCCGATCAGCCCCAGCATTTT. Translated: CASSYGTADQPQHF.

This clonotype was seen a single time. The V and J genes are TRBV7-9 and TRBJ1-3, with D perhaps TRBD1 (6 bases). V lost 4 bases to trimming and J lost 3 bases, with 16 bases between them. The CDR3 length is 16 residues. CDR1 SEHNR and CDR2 FQNEAQ come from the germline V gene (reference sequence). CDR3 DNA: TGTGCCAGCAGCTACGCCCAGGGGTTAAGTGGAAACACCATATATTTT. This translates into CASSYAQGLSGNTIYF. Using reference TRBV7-9 and TRBJ1-3 for the parts outside the CDR3, the full variable domain is DTGVSQNPRHKITKRGQNVTFRCDPISEHNRLYWYRQTLGQGPEFLTYFQNEAQLEKSRLLSDRFSAERPKGSFSTLEIQRTEQGDSAMYLCASSYAQGLSGNTIYFGEGSWLTVV.

The J gene is TRBJ2-7, the V gene TRBV9; perhaps TRBD2 as D (6 bases). Per germline, CDR1 SGDLS and CDR2 YYNGEE. V was clipped by 3 bases and J by 5 bases, with 18 bases between them. The CDR3 is made up of 15 amino acids. CDR3: CASSAEGGVFDEQYF. Written as DNA, the CDR3 is TGTGCCAGCAGCGCCGAAGGCGGGGTTTTTGACGAGCAGTACTTC.

CDR3 coding DNA: TGTGCCAGCAGTTACTCGAGCTTGATCCCGAACACTGAAGCTTTCTTT. Protein product: CASSYSSLIPNTEAFF. The V call is TRBV6-5, the J call TRBJ1-1; D is uncertain. The CDR3 consists of 16 residues. Trimming took 0 bases from V and 1 from J, leaving 12 bases between them. CDR1 is MNHEY and CDR2 is SVGAGI in the germline V gene.

This clonotype was seen only once. The chain uses TRBV4-1 and TRBJ2-1; TRBD2 agrees at 10 bases. The CDR3 is 16 residues long. Trimming cost V 0 bases and J 4 bases; bases outside gene matches: 3. Germline V gene lookup returns CDR1 MGHRA and CDR2 YSYEKL. The CDR3 nucleotides read TGCGCCAGCAGCCAAGAAACTAGCGGGGTTTACAATGAGCAGTTCTTC. This sequence encodes CASSQETSGVYNEQFF.

This sequence joins TRBV25-1 and TRBJ1-1; 8 bases align to TRBD1. The ends lost 8 bases at V and 6 bases at J; junction bases unmatched: 8. The CDR3 runs to 13 residues. Germline V gives CDR1 MGHDK, CDR2 SYGVNS. The DNA for the CDR3 is TGTGCCAGCTCCCGACAGGGGACGGCTGAAGCTTTCTTT. Amino acids: CASSRQGTAEAFF.